These 24 T cell receptor beta chains share one sample of origin, sequenced in a study of identical twins. Each CDR3 protein is one row after TCRdb ran MiXCR on the 5' RACE reads. The data contain under 300,000 distinct CDR3 sequences, roughly 13% of them singletons. Sample: memory (CD45RO+) T cells sorted from blood. The source is a woman aged 18-29 years in good health.

The table lists this clonotype with a few counts. CDR3 in DNA: TGTGCCAGCAGCCGGGGACTAGCGGAACCCCCAACCTACAATGAGCAGTTCTTC. As protein: CASSRGLAEPPTYNEQFF. The chain is built from TRBV11-2 and TRBJ2-1; the match to TRBD2 covers 11 bases. The CDR3 contains 18 residues. Germline lookup yields CDR1 SGHAT and CDR2 FQNNGV. After removal of 5 bases from V and 2 bases from J, the junction contained 11 bases not matched to a gene. The complete variable domain, with remaining parts taken from reference TRBV11-2 and TRBJ2-1, reads EAGVAQSPRYKIIEKRQSVAFWCNPISGHATLYWYQQILGQGPKLLIQFQNNGVVDDSQLPKDRFSAERLKGVDSTLKIQPAKLEDSAVYLCASSRGLAEPPTYNEQFFGPGTRLTVL.

J is TRBJ1-1 and V is TRBV5-1, with D perhaps matching TRBD1 (6 bases). Germline CDR1 SGHRS, CDR2 YFSETQ. Trimming cost V 7 bases and J 1 base, with 8 bases left between them. The CDR3 has 12 amino acids. Here the CDR3 DNA reads TGCGCCAGCTGGGGGGCGAACACTGAAGCTTTCTTT. It is translated as CASWGANTEAFF.

This rearrangement joins TRBV6-1 to TRBJ2-3; 9 positions match TRBD2. Germline assignment: CDR1 MNHNS and CDR2 SASEGT. This CDR3 is built from 15 residues. V dropped 6 bases and J dropped 3; count of bases not matched to a gene: 7. In DNA, the CDR3 is TGTGCCAGCAGCTCTCCTAGCGGGATAACAGATACGCAGTATTTT. Protein sequence: CASSSPSGITDTQYF.

In this sample, this clonotype turned up a few times. This chain joins TRBV6-1 and TRBJ2-4, with D tentatively TRBD1 (6 bases). Looked up from germline, CDR1 is MNHNS and CDR2 is SASEGT. Trimming left V 5 bases short and J 4 bases short, with 9 bases between. This CDR3 is built from 13 residues. This chain's CDR3 is CASSTGQKNIQYF. The CDR3 region has the DNA TGTGCCAGCAGTACGGGACAAAAAAACATTCAGTACTTC.

This clonotype turned up a few times. The chain uses TRBV18 and TRBJ1-5; D gene unclear. The CDR3 runs to 13 residues. The germline CDR1 and CDR2 sequences are KGHSH and LQKENI. Between the trimmed V and J ends, which lost 1 base and 4 bases, there was a span of 5 bases. CDR3 residues: CASSPQANQPQHF. In nucleotides, the CDR3 is TGTGCCAGCTCACCACAGGCGAATCAGCCCCAGCATTTT.

V is TRBV20-1 and J is TRBJ2-2; the D gene could be TRBD1 or TRBD2 (5 bases each). CDR1 is DFQATT and CDR2 is SNEGSKA in the germline V gene (reference sequence). Between the trimmed V and J ends, which lost 0 bases and 4 bases, there was a span of 12 bases. The CDR3 spans 15 residues. In DNA form, the CDR3 reads TGCAGTGCTAGAGATTTGGGGACCTCCACCGGGGAGCTGTTTTTT. Its translation: CSARDLGTSTGELFF.

The chain carries TRBV11-3 and TRBJ1-1; D remains unclear. Trimming removed 3 bases from V and 7 bases from J, with 6 bases in between. The germline gives CDR1 SGHNT, CDR2 YENEEA. This CDR3 is built from 11 residues. CDR3 in amino acids: CASSLYDEAFF. Here the CDR3 DNA reads TGTGCCAGCAGCTTGTATGATGAAGCTTTCTTT.

This CDR3 is CASERQGAHIGYEQYF. Here the CDR3 DNA reads TGTGCCAGCGAGAGACAGGGGGCGCATATAGGTTACGAGCAGTACTTC. The V and J genes are TRBV5-6 and TRBJ2-7; 10 nucleotides match TRBD1. The trim removed 7 bases at V and 4 bases at J, leaving 14 bases unmatched. The length of the CDR3 is 16 residues. The V gene's germline CDR1 is SGHDT and CDR2 YYEEEE.

This clonotype was recorded many times. The chain has TRBV11-2 and TRBJ2-5; D call uncertain. The V end lost 5 bases, the J end lost 5 bases, and 9 bases lay between the germline ends. CDR1 SGHAT and CDR2 FQNNGV come from the germline V gene. CDR3 length: 12 amino acids. The DNA of the CDR3 is TGTGCCAGCAGCCCTGTGAGGGAGACCCAGTACTTC. Amino acid sequence: CASSPVRETQYF.

The chain is built from TRBV4-2 and TRBJ1-3; D is unresolved. The V end was cut by 0 bases, the J end by 2 bases, with 11 bases between. The CDR3 runs 16 residues. Germline V gene data show CDR1 as LGHNA and CDR2 as YNFKEQ. As DNA, the CDR3 is TGTGCCAGCAGCCAAGATCGGGGTACGACTGGAAACACCATATATTTT. This codes for CASSQDRGTTGNTIYF.

The V call is TRBV10-1, the J call TRBJ2-5; TRBD2 might be the D (5 bases). Trimming took off 3 bases at V and 5 bases at J, with 13 bases between the two ends. The CDR3 covers 14 residues. The germline CDR1 and CDR2 sequences are WNHNN and SYGVQD (reference sequence). The CDR3, as DNA: TGCGCCAGCAGTGATGCGGGTGTAGGGGAGACCCAGTACTTC. Amino acids: CASSDAGVGETQYF.

The CDR3 protein is CASSLSGAAGNTIYF. Here the CDR3 DNA reads TGTGCCAGCAGTTTGTCGGGGGCGGCTGGAAACACCATATATTTT. The V call is TRBV27, the J call TRBJ1-3, with TRBD1 as a possible D gene (6 bases). The CDR3 extends over 15 amino acids. The germline V gene encodes CDR1 MNHEY and CDR2 SMNVEV (reference sequence). V gave up 3 bases and J gave up 2 bases, with 11 bases separating them.

In its sample, this clonotype was seen a few times. The chain couples TRBV27 to TRBJ1-5; D possibly corresponds to TRBD1 (6 bases). CDR1 is MNHEY and CDR2 is SMNVEV in the germline V gene (reference sequence). This CDR3 comprises 14 residues. Between the trimmed V and J ends, which lost 3 bases and 7 bases, there was a span of 13 bases. This CDR3 reads CASSFQGLSQPQHF. Written as DNA, the CDR3 is TGTGCCAGCAGTTTCCAGGGGTTAAGCCAGCCCCAGCATTTT.

This clonotype appeared a few times. The chain has TRBV3-1 and TRBJ2-1; 10 nucleotides align to TRBD1. Germline-derived CDR1 and CDR2 are LGHDT and YNNKEL (reference sequence). Trimming took 4 bases from V and 3 from J; bases not matched to a gene: 6. There are 16 residues in the CDR3. The CDR3 protein is CASSRRDRGIYNEQFF. The CDR3 nucleotides are TGTGCCAGCAGCCGAAGGGACAGGGGTATCTACAATGAGCAGTTCTTC.

This clonotype occurred a few times. The chain uses TRBV4-3 and TRBJ2-2, with D maybe TRBD2 (6 bases). Germline V gives CDR1 LGHNA, CDR2 YSLEER. The CDR3 length is 18 residues. The V gene lost 3 bases and the J gene lost 2 bases, with 19 bases spanning the gap. This chain's CDR3 is CASSQHSLAFINTGELFF. As DNA, the CDR3 is TGCGCCAGCAGCCAGCATTCCCTAGCGTTCATTAACACCGGGGAGCTGTTTTTT.

The chain links TRBV7-9 to TRBJ2-1; 8 bases map to TRBD2. The CDR3 loop spans 15 amino acids. Trimming at V came to 4 bases and at J to 8 bases, leaving 10 bases not matched to a gene. CDR1 is SEHNR and CDR2 is FQNEAQ in the germline V gene (reference sequence). In DNA, the CDR3 is TGTGCCAGCAGCTGGGGACTAGGGATGCTGGATGAGCAGTTCTTC. This translates into CASSWGLGMLDEQFF.

Turning to this clonotype: This may stem from a read error, because a much larger clone lies one nucleotide away. This chain links TRBV7-2 with TRBJ2-1; 8 bases fit TRBD2. The CDR3 spans 13 residues. Germline assignment: CDR1 SGHTA and CDR2 FQGNSA. The trim removed 4 bases at V and 10 bases at J, leaving 6 bases unmatched. The CDR3 DNA reads TGTGCCAGCAGCTCCAGACTAGCGCTAGAGCAGTTCTTC. Its protein product is CASSSRLALEQFF.

The chain links TRBV27 to TRBJ2-1; the match to TRBD2 covers 7 bases. Germline values: CDR1 MNHEY, CDR2 SMNVEV (reference sequence). V trimming: 6 bases; J trimming: 3 bases; junction bases outside the gene matches: 8. This CDR3 spans 15 amino acids. DNA of the CDR3: TGTGCCAGCAGCTCAGACGGGGACTACTACAATGAGCAGTTCTTC. It specifies CASSSDGDYYNEQFF.

For this clonotype: A read error may be the cause here, since a much bigger clone is one base away. J is TRBJ2-3 and V is TRBV20-1; 7 positions match TRBD2. This CDR3 spans 14 amino acids. After removal of 3 bases from V and 4 bases from J, the junction contained 7 bases not matched to a gene. Germline assignment: CDR1 DFQATT and CDR2 SNEGSKA (reference sequence). The CDR3 DNA follows: TGCAGTGCTAGTCTTGTAGCGGGCTCAGATACGCAGTATTTT. Encoded protein: CSASLVAGSDTQYF.

The chain joins TRBV6-2 or TRBV6-3 to TRBJ2-1; possible D gene TRBD2, 5 bases. Germline V gene lookup returns CDR1 MNHEY and CDR2 SVGEGT. V dropped 6 bases and J dropped 10 bases, with 10 bases sitting between them. CDR3 length: 11 amino acids. CDR3 sequence (DNA): TGTGCCAGCAGCCCTAGACTAGAGCAGTTCTTC. Translation: CASSPRLEQFF.

The chain employs TRBV5-4 and TRBJ2-7; D is undetermined. This CDR3 spans 14 amino acids. CDR1 is SGHNT and CDR2 is YYREEE in the germline V gene (reference sequence). V lost 4 bases, J lost 6 bases, and 17 bases lay in between. CDR3 protein: CASSRTKATTEQYF. CDR3 DNA sequence: TGTGCCAGCAGCCGTACAAAGGCAACCACCGAGCAGTACTTC.

There are a few counts of this clonotype. This rearrangement joins TRBV5-6 to TRBJ1-1, with a possible D match to TRBD1 (5 bases). CDR3 length: 15 amino acids. Trimming cost V 4 bases and J 6 bases, with 19 bases left between them. Per the germline V gene, CDR1 is SGHDT and CDR2 is YYEEEE. This CDR3 reads CASSHRGQMGAEAFF. The CDR3 DNA reads as TGTGCCAGCAGCCACCGAGGACAAATGGGGGCTGAAGCTTTCTTT.

This clonotype showed up just a few times. V usage is TRBV10-3 and J usage is TRBJ2-7; D possibly corresponds to TRBD1 (5 bases). The germline CDR1 and CDR2 sequences are ENHRY and SYGVKD. This CDR3 has 13 residues. V shed 4 bases and J shed 3 bases, with 10 bases lying between them. CDR3 residues: CAISVSTVYEQYF. CDR3 sequence (DNA): TGTGCCATCAGTGTATCGACAGTCTACGAGCAGTACTTC.

This clonotype came up a few times. V and J are TRBV14 and TRBJ2-1; 8 nucleotides align to TRBD2. Looked up from germline, CDR1 is SGHDN and CDR2 is FVKESK. The CDR3 extends over 16 amino acids. J gave up 5 bases and V 0 bases, and 6 bases lay outside the gene matches. In DNA form, the CDR3 reads TGTGCCAGCAGCCAAGAAAGAAGCGGGAGCCACAATGAGCAGTTCTTC. Translating gives CASSQERSGSHNEQFF. The full variable domain, in which reference TRBV14 and TRBJ2-1 provide the parts outside the CDR3, is EAGVTQFPSHSVIEKGQTVTLRCDPISGHDNLYWYRRVMGKEIKFLLHFVKESKQDESGMPNNRFLAERTGGTYSTLKVQPAELEDSGVYFCASSQERSGSHNEQFFGPGTRLTVL.